A selection of T cell receptor beta chains follows, all from one sample in a study of technical replicates of blood from several donors. Generated by immunoSEQ multiplex PCR, the TCRdb table keeps only in-frame clones and is missing some. The table includes about 85,000 clones, roughly 94% detected once. The sequenced material came from T cells isolated from PBMCs. The receptors come from a human donor in good health. Each CDR3 is given with its conserved first and last residue. D genes are given only for firm matches. For some rows the clone size is stated as once, few or many, or as a class when expanded; others skip it.

>TRBV5-1|-|-|TRBJ2-2
CASSLAGAENTGELFF
TGCGCCAGCAGCTTGGCGGGAGCAGAAAACACCGGGGAGCTGTTTTTT
>TRBV29-1|TRBD2|-|TRBJ2-1
CSARTSGSYNEQFF
TGCAGCGCTAGGACTAGCGGCTCCTACAATGAGCAGTTCTTC
>TRBV28|TRBD1|-|TRBJ2-7
CASDRDSYEQYF
TGTGCCAGCGACAGGGACTCCTACGAGCAGTACTTC
>TRBV30|TRBD2|-|TRBJ2-1
CAWRLTSGDYNEQFF
TGTGCCTGGAGGCTAACTAGCGGGGACTACAATGAGCAGTTCTTC
>TRBV7-9|TRBD2|-|TRBJ2-5
CASRASGGHQETQYF
TGTGCCAGCAGGGCTAGCGGGGGCCACCAAGAGACCCAGTACTTC
>TRBV6-5|-|once|TRBJ1-2
CASSYEEGSYGYTF
TGTGCCAGCAGTTACGAGGAGGGAAGCTATGGCTACACCTTC
>TRBV27|-|-|TRBJ2-2
CASSIMTGTPAGELFF
TGTGCCAGCAGTATTATGACAGGAACACCTGCCGGGGAGCTGTTTTTT
>TRBV5-1|-|-|TRBJ2-1
CASSLAPGEQFF
TGCGCCAGCAGCTTGGCCCCGGGAGAGCAGTTCTTC
>TRBV27|TRBD2|-|TRBJ2-7
CASSPTSGRAFEQYF
TGTGCCAGCAGTCCTACTAGCGGGAGGGCCTTTGAGCAGTACTTC
>TRBV5-1|-|-|TRBJ2-3
CASRDTRSTDTQYF
TGCGCCAGCAGGGACACACGAAGCACAGATACGCAGTATTTT
>TRBV6-5|-|-|TRBJ1-2
CASSGRTAEKVAF
TGTGCCAGCAGTGGCCGGACAGCCGAGAAGGTTGCCTTC
>TRBV7-8|-|once|TRBJ1-5
CASSFDRNNQPQHF
TGTGCCAGCAGCTTCGACAGAAACAATCAGCCCCAGCATTTT
>TRBV28|-|-|TRBJ2-7
CASSSGGPGTRAYEQYF
TGTGCCAGCAGCTCTGGGGGCCCTGGAACTCGAGCCTACGAGCAGTACTTC
>TRBV7-9|-|-|TRBJ2-1
CASSLPGDPNNEQFF
TGTGCCAGCAGCTTACCCGGAGATCCTAACAATGAGCAGTTCTTC
>TRBV7-8|-|-|TRBJ1-6
CASSLNSNSPLHF
TGTGCCAGCAGCTTAAATTCAAATTCACCCCTCCACTTT
>TRBV5-1|-|-|TRBJ2-1
CASTNRLRQFF
TGCGCCAGCACCAACCGATTGCGCCAGTTCTTC
>TRBV7-6|-|-|TRBJ1-5
CASSDGITNNQPQHF
TGTGCCAGCAGCGACGGGATAACCAACAATCAGCCCCAGCATTTT
>TRBV10-3|TRBD2|-|TRBJ2-1
CAISEPSGRPNEQFF
TGTGCCATCAGTGAGCCCAGCGGGAGGCCCAATGAGCAGTTCTTC
>TRBV7-9|TRBD2|-|TRBJ2-5
CASSLGLAGETQYF
TGTGCCAGCAGCTTAGGACTAGCGGGAGAGACCCAGTACTTC
>TRBV14|-|-|TRBJ2-7
CASSPGTHTRSYEQYF
TGTGCCAGCAGCCCCGGGACTCATACCCGCTCCTACGAGCAGTACTTC
>TRBV5-1|TRBD1|-|TRBJ1-4
CASSLGDRVGEKLFF
TGCGCCAGCAGCTTGGGAGACAGGGTAGGGGAAAAACTGTTTTTT
>TRBV11-2|TRBD1|-|TRBJ2-5
CASSLTTGSETQYF
TGTGCCAGCAGCCTCACGACAGGGTCAGAGACCCAGTACTTC